Described below is a single T cell receptor beta chain sequence and its context. What this receptor recognizes is not known. No base qualities exist here, and no much larger clone lies one base off it. Collaborating institutions collected whole blood in K2EDTA tubes following their own protocols. For TCRbeta analysis, collaborator samples were shipped as frozen whole blood, as isolated PBMCs, or as DNA extracted from either sample type. TCRbeta CDR3 regions were amplified from genomic DNA by means of the immunoSEQ Assay, a bias-controlled multiplex PCR. The authors' pipeline ran thus. Within the assay, amplification of reference gene primers was used to estimate how many nucleated cells each sample contained. To quantify the absolute abundance of each unique TCRbeta CDR3 rearrangement, sequence reads were collapsed and filtered. For each sample, productive Simpson clonality was calculated as the square root of Simpson's diversity index across productive rearrangements. Drawn from immuneACCESS, this table holds only the in-frame rearrangements with V and J called that TCRdb kept. Clones are partly lost; checked studies trace under half to an unresolved V gene and leave the rest unexplained. That table gives V, J and clone size, and the DNA gave D and trimming. The sample includes approximately 11,000 clones, with 84% observed a single time. The top ten constitute roughly 30% of the sample.

The data stem from a study of blood T cell repertoires in COVID-19 (dated by TCRdb to about 2020). Describing the broader study: Collaborator samples came from the United States, Italy and Spain and covered acute and convalescent phases of COVID-19. Where available, HLA class I and class II types were taken from metadata supplied by the sample provider and were not determined by assay-based typing. The material from the prospective study consisted of cDNA or gDNA derived from T cells, B-cell-depleted T cells, or PBMCs. The dataset comprised deeply sampled blood TCRbeta repertoires from subjects exposed to, actively infected with, or recovered from COVID-19. The samples were drawn from two sources: the first 160 participants of the ongoing ImmuneRACE study, and 1,000 to 1,500 subjects contributed by 6 global collaborators. A de-identified subject ID, COVID-19 status, age in years and sex were almost always included in the sample metadata. A freely available public database, intended as a resource for researchers studying the immune response to SARS-CoV-2, is where the repertoires were released.

From the cysteine through the phenylalanine, the CDR3 covers 17 amino acids. The sequence is cut down to CDR3 DNA, 51 bases in frame from base 1. V loses 4 bases at its end and J loses 1 base; junction bases beyond the gene matches: 12. The germline V gene supplies CDR1 SGHTS and CDR2 YDEGEE. Study-wide conclusions, independent of this receptor: Clinical and demographic metadata were provided uncurated, with the amount varying by source and participant.

The sequence was collected from a middle-aged man with active COVID-19. What was sequenced was peripheral blood. The sequence links TRBV5-8 to TRBJ2-5, with 8 bases in between that match TRBD1. The CDR3 reads as follows: CASSPNGQGFVQETQYF. The nucleotides are TGTGCCAGCAGCCCAAACGGACAGGGTTTTGTCCAAGAGACCCAGTACTTC.